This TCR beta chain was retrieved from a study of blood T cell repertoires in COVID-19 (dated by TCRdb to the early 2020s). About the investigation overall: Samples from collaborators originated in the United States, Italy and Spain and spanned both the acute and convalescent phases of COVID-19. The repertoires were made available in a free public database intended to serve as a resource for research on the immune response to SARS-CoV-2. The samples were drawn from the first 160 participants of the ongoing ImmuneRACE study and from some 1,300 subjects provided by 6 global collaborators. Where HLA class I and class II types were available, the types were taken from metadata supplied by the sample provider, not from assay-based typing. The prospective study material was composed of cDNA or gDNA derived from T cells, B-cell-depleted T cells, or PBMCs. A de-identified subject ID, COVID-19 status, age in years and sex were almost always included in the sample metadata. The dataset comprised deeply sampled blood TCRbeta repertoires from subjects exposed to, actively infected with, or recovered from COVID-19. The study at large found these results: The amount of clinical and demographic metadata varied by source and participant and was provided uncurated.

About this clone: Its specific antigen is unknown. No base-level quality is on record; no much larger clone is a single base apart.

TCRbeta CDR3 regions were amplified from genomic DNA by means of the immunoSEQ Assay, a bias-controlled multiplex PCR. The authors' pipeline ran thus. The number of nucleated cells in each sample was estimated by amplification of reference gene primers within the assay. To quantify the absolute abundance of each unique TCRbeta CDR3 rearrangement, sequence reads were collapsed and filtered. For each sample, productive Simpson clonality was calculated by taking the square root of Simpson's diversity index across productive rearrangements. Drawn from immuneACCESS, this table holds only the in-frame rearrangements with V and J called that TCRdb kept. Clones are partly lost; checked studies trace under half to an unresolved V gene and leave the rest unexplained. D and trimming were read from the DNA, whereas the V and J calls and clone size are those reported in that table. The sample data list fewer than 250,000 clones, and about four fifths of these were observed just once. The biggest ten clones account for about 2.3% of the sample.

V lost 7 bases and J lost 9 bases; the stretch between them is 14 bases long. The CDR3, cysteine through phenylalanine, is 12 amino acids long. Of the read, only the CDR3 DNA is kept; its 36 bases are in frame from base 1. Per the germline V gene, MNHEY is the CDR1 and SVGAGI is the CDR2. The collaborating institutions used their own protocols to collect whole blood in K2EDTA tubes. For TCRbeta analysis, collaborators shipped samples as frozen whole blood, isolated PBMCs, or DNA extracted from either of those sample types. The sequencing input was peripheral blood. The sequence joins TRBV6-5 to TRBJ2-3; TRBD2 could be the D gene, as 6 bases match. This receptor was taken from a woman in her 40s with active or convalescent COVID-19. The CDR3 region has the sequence CASIGGEATQYF. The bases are TGTGCCAGCATTGGCGGGGAGGCCACGCAGTATTTT.